A selection of T cell receptor beta chains follows, all from one sample in a study of blood T cell repertoires in COVID-19. Only in-frame clones appear in the TCRdb table, and some are missing; sequencing was by immunoSEQ multiplex PCR. The table includes about 340,000 clones, under 95% detected once. Source material: peripheral blood. The receptors come from a woman between 18 and 29 years old who had recovered from COVID-19. Both conserved end residues are trimmed from each CDR3.

14,TRBV7-9,TRBJ2-3,ASSIPGLALTDTQY
15,TRBV4-3,TRBJ2-5,ASSQGWTSGSRETQY
13,TRBV4-3,TRBJ2-3,ASSQERHRTDTQY
11,TRBV3-1/TRBV3-2,TRBJ2-5,ATGLADQETQY
15,TRBV5-1,TRBJ2-3,ASRQSSGTVSTDTQY
10,TRBV6-5,TRBJ1-2,AEADRWYGYT
14,TRBV30,TRBJ2-1,AWYKKGGRLPNEQF
12,TRBV12-5,TRBJ2-1,ASGLSPSANEQF
12,TRBV27,TRBJ2-3,ASSLAGATDTQY
13,TRBV4-3,TRBJ1-6,ASSQERGLSTPLH
12,TRBV7-2,TRBJ2-3,ASSLDGGGDTQY
19,TRBV4-3,TRBJ2-3,ASSQDSFRGRLSGRRDTQY
12,TRBV25-1,TRBJ2-1,ASRSGPWDNEQF
13,TRBV19,TRBJ1-5,ASSIRGGSNQPQH
11,TRBV5-4,TRBJ2-1,ASSLTRDNEQF
11,TRBV19,TRBJ1-2,ASSFLDSYGYT
15,TRBV4-3,TRBJ2-3,ASSGLAGVLGADTQY